The clone carrying this TCR beta chain was seen a single time. The antigen is unknown. The PCR made use of 60 Vbeta and 13 Jbeta primers. This table comes from immunoSEQ multiplex PCR, and its TCRdb copy is limited to in-frame clones, with some not included. The sample has roughly 200,000 clones; around three quarters are singletons. The data stem from a study of cytomegalovirus exposure and HLA in healthy donors. The germline V gene encodes CDR1 MNHEY and CDR2 SVGAGI. The ends lost 8 bases at V and 7 bases at J; junction bases unmatched: 13. The CDR3 length is 14 residues. The donors, nominally healthy at sampling, likely had unrecorded immune exposures. General study findings and limits: As a later analysis showed, several of the most significant clusters appeared to be linked to common viral pathogens. Reportedly, diagnosis of cytomegalovirus status by the classifier showed high specificity and sensitivity.

V is TRBV6-5 and J is TRBJ2-7; 8 positions match TRBD2. The receptor was isolated from a man under 40 in good health and CMV-seronegative. Material: PBMCs. CDR3 protein: CASRGGKAGVEQYF. In DNA form, the CDR3 reads TGTGCCAGCCGGGGGGGAAAAGCGGGAGTTGAGCAGTACTTC.